Listed below are T cell receptor beta chains from one sample, sequenced in a study of Graves' ophthalmopathy and Graves' hyperthyroidism. From the multiplex PCR reads, TCRdb called clonotypes with MiXCR, one entry per CDR3 protein. The sample lists some 380,000 distinct CDR3 sequences; 15% were seen once. Sequenced material: peripheral blood. The source is a woman aged 18-35 years with stable Graves' hyperthyroidism. CDR3s include the opening cysteine and the closing phenylalanine or tryptophan. Fields, in order: D gene, J gene, CDR3 length, clone size, V gene, CDR3 DNA, CDR3 protein. The D gene is left open where the match is weak. Clone size is stated in some rows and not others, as once, few, many or a class when expanded.

TRBD2 TRBJ2-7 15 many TRBV6-2/TRBV6-3 TGTGCCAGCAGTTACCTTGGGACTAGCGGGGACGAGCAGTACTTC CASSYLGTSGDEQYF
TRBD1 TRBJ1-5 15 many TRBV7-2 TGTGCCAGCAGCTTAACCCCGACAGGGTTTCAGCCCCAGCATTTT CASSLTPTGFQPQHF
TRBD2 TRBJ2-2 14 NA TRBV5-1 TGCGCCAGCAGCCCCCTAGCGGGCACCGGGGAGCTGTTTTTT CASSPLAGTGELFF
NA TRBJ2-5 12 once TRBV6-1 TGTGCCAGCAGGGAGGCCGTGAAAACCCAGTACTTC CASREAVKTQYF
NA TRBJ1-1 15 many TRBV5-1 TGCGCCAGCAGCTTGAATTCCTACGGGAACACTGAAGCTTTCTTT CASSLNSYGNTEAFF
NA TRBJ2-5 15 many TRBV19 TGTGCCAGTAGTATGTGGAGACACAACCAAGAGACCCAGTACTTC CASSMWRHNQETQYF
TRBD1 TRBJ2-7 14 NA TRBV6-1 TGTGCCAGCAGGGCCGGGACAGGGTTGTACGAGCAGTACTTC CASRAGTGLYEQYF
TRBD1 TRBJ1-1 13 many TRBV12-3/TRBV12-4 TGTGCCAGCAGCCGCGACAGGGCCACTGAAGCTTTCTTT CASSRDRATEAFF
NA TRBJ1-6 15 many TRBV29-1 TGCAGCGTTCTGGAGGGTTCCTCCTATAATTCACCCCTCCACTTT CSVLEGSSYNSPLHF
NA TRBJ2-5 14 many TRBV10-3 TGTGCCATCAGTCCCGCGTCCCTGGGGGAGACCCAGTACTTC CAISPASLGETQYF
NA TRBJ2-5 12 many TRBV7-2 TGTGCCAGCAGCTTATTTCGGGAGACCCAGTACTTC CASSLFRETQYF
NA TRBJ2-4 16 many TRBV7-2 TGTGCCAGCAGCTTAGGTATCGCCTGGGGCAAAAACATTCAGTACTTC CASSLGIAWGKNIQYF
NA TRBJ2-2 15 many TRBV18 TGTGCCAGCTCACCTGAGACTAGTATCACCGGGGAGCTGTTTTTT CASSPETSITGELFF
NA TRBJ1-5 16 NA TRBV12-3/TRBV12-4 TGTGCCAGCAGTACCGGGTCTGACGGAATCAATCAGCCCCAGCATTTT CASSTGSDGINQPQHF
NA TRBJ1-3 15 NA TRBV7-7 TGTGCTAGCAGCCCAATGACAACCTCTGGAAACACCATATATTTT CASSPMTTSGNTIYF
NA TRBJ1-2 15 many TRBV12-3/TRBV12-4 TGTGCCAGCAATCTTACGGCGGCAGCTCCCTATGGCTACACCTTC CASNLTAAAPYGYTF
TRBD2 TRBJ2-7 13 NA TRBV20-1 TGCAGTGCTAGAGACGCTAGCGGCTACGAGCAGTACTTC CSARDASGYEQYF
NA TRBJ2-5 12 NA TRBV12-5 TGTGCTAGTGGTTTGGCGGGGCGGACCCAGTACTTC CASGLAGRTQYF
TRBD1 TRBJ2-4 21 many TRBV7-9 TGTGCCAGCAGCCCCCGGCGATCGGGACAGGGGACCTTGGACGCCAAAAACATTCAGTACTTC CASSPRRSGQGTLDAKNIQYF
TRBD1 TRBJ1-1 14 NA TRBV4-2 TGTGCCAGCAGCCAAGATCGGACAGGGGGCGTAGCTTTCTTT CASSQDRTGGVAFF
NA TRBJ1-5 15 many TRBV2 TGTGCCAGCAGTGAAGGACAGAGACGGAATCAGCCCCAGCATTTT CASSEGQRRNQPQHF
NA TRBJ1-1 15 NA TRBV2 TGTGCCAGCAGTGTAGGGGAATCAATGAACACTGAAGCTTTCTTT CASSVGESMNTEAFF
TRBD2 TRBJ2-5 12 NA TRBV29-1 TGCAGCGTTGCTACCGGCGGGGGGACCCAGTACTTC CSVATGGGTQYF
TRBD2 TRBJ2-5 19 many TRBV6-2/TRBV6-3 TGTGCCAGCAGTCCTGGGCGGTTTTACGGGACTAGCAGGAAAGAGACCCAGTACTTC CASSPGRFYGTSRKETQYF
TRBD1 TRBJ1-2 18 many TRBV12-3/TRBV12-4 TGTGCCAGCAGGATTGGGGTGATAGGAACAGGGGGGAACTATGGCTACACCTTC CASRIGVIGTGGNYGYTF
TRBD1 TRBJ1-6 15 many TRBV5-1 TGCGCCAGCAGCTTGGGGGAACAGGGGGTTTCACCCCTCCACTTT CASSLGEQGVSPLHF
TRBD2 TRBJ2-5 15 many TRBV10-2 TGCGCCAGCAGTGAGGGACTAGCGGGAATGGAGACCCAGTACTTC CASSEGLAGMETQYF
NA TRBJ2-4 15 few TRBV19 TGTGCCAGTAGTACAGGAGGGATAGCCAAAAACATTAAGTACTTC CASSTGGIAKNIKYF
NA TRBJ1-2 17 many TRBV29-1 TGCAGCGTTGAAGATCTATGGGAGACGGCGTTTGGCTATGGCTACACCTTC CSVEDLWETAFGYGYTF